Presented here are 12 T cell receptor beta chains from one specimen sequenced in a study of Ad26.COV2.S vaccination and SARS-CoV-2 variants. Profiled with immunoSEQ multiplex PCR; TCRdb holds only in-frame clones, not every one. The sample gives 350,000 to 400,000 clones, 75% to 90% of which show up once; 1.5% to 2% is in the top ten. As to treatment: about 20 received Ad26.COV2.S at low or high dose, single or two shots; 5 received placebo; per-sample allocation not given. At day 63 after the first vaccine or placebo injection, samples were drawn. Sequences were derived from peripheral blood, sampled in a trial of Ad26.COV2.S vaccine versus placebo. These receptors were taken from a person between 18 and 59 years old who received the Ad26.COV2.S COVID-19 vaccine or a placebo.

The gene calls are TRBV10-2 and TRBJ1-5; 10 bases agree with TRBD1. Trimming removed 6 bases from V and 4 bases from J; junction bases left unmatched: 0. The CDR3 is made up of 13 amino acids. The V gene's germline CDR1 is WSHSY and CDR2 SAAADI. The CDR3 spells CASRDRGNQPQHF. CDR3 sequence (DNA): TGCGCCAGCAGGGACAGGGGGAATCAGCCCCAGCATTTT.

This chain connects TRBV2 to TRBJ2-7; TRBD1 aligns across 8 bases. CDR3 length equals 14 residues. The V and J ends lost 6 bases and 4 bases, in that order; junction bases with no gene match: 8. Germline loops: CDR1 SNHLY, CDR2 FYNNEI. The CDR3 DNA is TGTGCCAGCAGCGAGGACAGGGCGGATTACGAGCAGTACTTC. This translates into CASSEDRADYEQYF.

The CDR3 nucleotides read TGTGCCAGTAGTATAACCCCTTTAAACGCGGGAGGGGTCCACAATGAGCAGTTCTTC. Translated: CASSITPLNAGGVHNEQFF. The chain couples TRBV19 to TRBJ2-1; 9 positions agree with TRBD2. The V segment lost 2 bases and the J segment 5 bases; nucleotides outside the gene matches: 16. CDR1 LNHDA and CDR2 SQIVND come from the germline V gene (reference sequence). The CDR3 consists of 19 residues.

This clone has only one observation. The CDR3 is CAISVGPNQSYEQYF. CDR3 DNA sequence: TGTGCCATCAGTGTCGGGCCCAATCAATCCTACGAGCAGTACTTC. The rearrangement links TRBV10-3 to TRBJ2-7, with D hard to call. The CDR3 length is 15 residues. Germline V gene data show CDR1 as ENHRY and CDR2 as SYGVKD. Between the trimmed V and J ends, which lost 4 bases and 1 base, there was a span of 14 bases.

CDR3 sequence reads: CASSQLTHGINQPQHF. CDR3 nucleotides: TGCGCCAGCAGCCAACTCACTCACGGGATCAATCAGCCCCAGCATTTT. V gene TRBV4-1 combines with J gene TRBJ1-5; D ambiguous. Germline values: CDR1 MGHRA, CDR2 YSYEKL. This CDR3 comprises 16 residues. Trimming left V 2 bases short and J 3 bases short, with 14 bases between.

The gene calls are TRBV7-2 and TRBJ2-7, with TRBD2 matching over 7 bases. The CDR3 contains 18 residues. Trimming took 0 bases from V and 2 from J; bases not matched to a gene: 13. Germline-derived CDR1 and CDR2 are SGHTA and FQGNSA. The DNA of the CDR3 is TGTGCCAGCAGCTTAGCGGGAGGGTCCCTGCCAGGAGCCTACGAGCAGTACTTC. It codes for CASSLAGGSLPGAYEQYF.

This clone was observed a few times. V usage is TRBV5-8 and J usage is TRBJ1-1; D is undetermined. The CDR3 covers 13 residues. Trimming removed 0 bases from V and 6 bases from J, with 9 bases in between. Germline V gene data show CDR1 as SGHTS and CDR2 as YDEGEE. DNA of the CDR3: TGTGCCAGCAGCTTGGTTTTCACGGCTGAAGCTTTCTTT. This encodes CASSLVFTAEAFF.

The chain recombines TRBV6-6 with TRBJ1-5, with TRBD1 matching 9 bases. The V segment lost 5 bases and the J segment 7 bases; nucleotides outside the gene matches: 6. Germline V gene lookup returns CDR1 MNHNY and CDR2 SVGAGI (reference sequence). The CDR3 is 14 residues long. CDR3 loop: CASSKTGGGQPQHF. The DNA of the CDR3 is TGTGCCAGCAGTAAAACAGGGGGCGGGCAGCCCCAGCATTTT.

The chain employs TRBV10-1 and TRBJ2-1, with D tentatively TRBD1 (6 bases). CDR3 length equals 14 residues. Germline loops: CDR1 WNHNN, CDR2 SYGVQD (reference sequence). V was trimmed by 0 bases and J by 4 bases, leaving 7 bases between them. In nucleotides, the CDR3 is TGCGCCAGCAGTGAGTCCGGACAGTACAATGAGCAGTTCTTC. Translating gives CASSESGQYNEQFF.

V gene TRBV2 combines with J gene TRBJ2-7; D unclear. Trimming removed 2 bases at V and 9 bases at J, with 11 bases between. The CDR3 length is 12 residues. From germline, CDR1 is SNHLY and CDR2 FYNNEI. CDR3 amino acids: CASSERAPAQYF. CDR3 nucleotide sequence: TGTGCCAGCAGTGAACGGGCCCCCGCGCAGTACTTC.

This sequence joins TRBV28 and TRBJ1-3; a possible D gene is TRBD1 (5 bases). V lost 3 bases and J 0 bases, leaving 12 bases between the germline ends. CDR1 MDHEN and CDR2 SYDVKM come from the germline V gene. CDR3 length equals 16 residues. CDR3 residues: CASSFQTDLSGNTIYF. The DNA of the CDR3 is TGTGCCAGCAGTTTCCAGACAGACCTCTCTGGAAACACCATATATTTT.

The gene calls are TRBV15 and TRBJ2-7; maybe TRBD1 (5 bases). V was cut by 0 bases and J by 0 bases, with 9 bases left in between. Looked up from germline, CDR1 is LNHNV and CDR2 is YYDKDF (reference sequence). The CDR3 length is 15 residues. The CDR3, as DNA: TGTGCCACCAGCAGAGATAGACAGAGCTCCTACGAGCAGTACTTC. Amino acid sequence: CATSRDRQSSYEQYF.